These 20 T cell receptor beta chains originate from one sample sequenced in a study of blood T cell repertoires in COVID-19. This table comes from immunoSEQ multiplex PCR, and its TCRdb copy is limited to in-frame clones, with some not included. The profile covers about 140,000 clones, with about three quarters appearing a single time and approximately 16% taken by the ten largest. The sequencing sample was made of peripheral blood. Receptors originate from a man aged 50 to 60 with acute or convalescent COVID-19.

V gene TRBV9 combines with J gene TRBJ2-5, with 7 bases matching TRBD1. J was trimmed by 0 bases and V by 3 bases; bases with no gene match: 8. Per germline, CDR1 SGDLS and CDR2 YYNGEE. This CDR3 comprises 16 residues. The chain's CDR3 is CASSDRQGENQETQYF. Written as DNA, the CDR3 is TGTGCCAGCAGCGACAGGCAGGGGGAAAACCAAGAGACCCAGTACTTC.

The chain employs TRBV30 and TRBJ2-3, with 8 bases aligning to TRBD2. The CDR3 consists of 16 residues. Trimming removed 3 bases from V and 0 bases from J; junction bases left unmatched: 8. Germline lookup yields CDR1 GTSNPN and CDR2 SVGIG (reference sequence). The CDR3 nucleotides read TGTGCCTGGAGATTTCCTTCTAGCGGGAGCACAGATACGCAGTATTTT. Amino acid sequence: CAWRFPSSGSTDTQYF.

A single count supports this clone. This CDR3 reads CASSWAGGEETQYF. In DNA form, the CDR3 reads TGTGCCAGCAGTTGGGCGGGGGGGGAAGAGACCCAGTACTTC. V gene TRBV6-5 combines with J gene TRBJ2-5; 9 nucleotides line up with TRBD2. The CDR3 extends over 14 amino acids. With 4 bases clipped from V and 3 bases from J, the junction kept 3 bases outside the gene matches. Germline V gives CDR1 MNHEY, CDR2 SVGAGI.

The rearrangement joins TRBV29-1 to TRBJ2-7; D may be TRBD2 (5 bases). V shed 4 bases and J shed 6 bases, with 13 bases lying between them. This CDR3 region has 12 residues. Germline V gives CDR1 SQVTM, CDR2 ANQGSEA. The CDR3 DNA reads TGCAGCGTTGGTCGGGGATCGGTCGAGCAGTACTTC. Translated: CSVGRGSVEQYF.

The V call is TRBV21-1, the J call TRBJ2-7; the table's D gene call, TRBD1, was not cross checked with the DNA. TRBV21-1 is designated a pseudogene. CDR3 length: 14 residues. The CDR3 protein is CASSLGAVIYEQYV. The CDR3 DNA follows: TGTGCCAGCAGCTTGGGGGCGGTTATCTACGAGCAGTACGTC.

The CDR3 DNA follows: TGTGCCTGGAGTGTTACAGGGGCGGCCTATGGCTACACCTTC. Its protein product is CAWSVTGAAYGYTF. The chain combines TRBV30 with TRBJ1-2; 7 bases align to TRBD1. V trimming: 0 bases; J trimming: 4 bases; junction bases outside the gene matches: 5. Germline CDR1 is GTSNPN and CDR2 is SVGIG (reference sequence). This CDR3 has 14 amino acids.

The CDR3: CASSQDPVGSSYNEQFF. The CDR3 DNA is TGCGCCAGCAGCCAAGATCCTGTCGGTAGCTCCTACAATGAGCAGTTCTTC. The rearrangement uses TRBV4-1 and TRBJ2-1; D remains unclear. This CDR3 has 17 residues. Trimming shortened V by 0 bases and J by 0 bases, and 12 bases separated the two germline ends. CDR1 MGHRA and CDR2 YSYEKL come from the germline V gene.

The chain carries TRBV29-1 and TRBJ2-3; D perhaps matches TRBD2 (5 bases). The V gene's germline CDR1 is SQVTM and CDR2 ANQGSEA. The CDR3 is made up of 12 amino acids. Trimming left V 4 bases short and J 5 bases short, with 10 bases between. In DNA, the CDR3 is TGCAGCGTTGGGGGAGCAGTAGATACGCAGTATTTT. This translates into CSVGGAVDTQYF.

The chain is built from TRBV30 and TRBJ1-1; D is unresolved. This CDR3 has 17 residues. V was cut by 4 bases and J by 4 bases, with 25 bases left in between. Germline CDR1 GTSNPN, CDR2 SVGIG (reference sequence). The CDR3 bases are TGTGCCTGGAACCCAAGAGGGCAGTTGGGGTATCGCACTGAAGCTTTCTTT. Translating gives CAWNPRGQLGYRTEAFF.

The chain's CDR3 is CASSARTGLVETQYF. The CDR3 coding sequence is TGTGCCAGCAGCGCAAGGACTGGCCTAGTGGAGACCCAGTACTTC. This rearrangement joins TRBV7-9 to TRBJ2-5, with D possibly TRBD2 on 5 matching bases. CDR3 size: 15 residues. The V gene lost 5 bases and the J gene lost 5 bases, with 18 bases spanning the gap. The germline V gene encodes CDR1 SEHNR and CDR2 FQNEAQ (reference sequence).

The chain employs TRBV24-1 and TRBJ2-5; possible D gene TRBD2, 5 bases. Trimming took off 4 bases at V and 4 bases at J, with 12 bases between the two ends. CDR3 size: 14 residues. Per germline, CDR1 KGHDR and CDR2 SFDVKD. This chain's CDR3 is CATSDAISGETQYF. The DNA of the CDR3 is TGTGCCACCAGTGACGCCATCAGCGGAGAGACCCAGTACTTC.

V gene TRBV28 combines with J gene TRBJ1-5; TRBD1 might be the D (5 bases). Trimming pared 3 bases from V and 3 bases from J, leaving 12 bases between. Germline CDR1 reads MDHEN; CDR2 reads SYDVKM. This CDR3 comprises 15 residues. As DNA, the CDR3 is TGTGCCAGCAGTTTGGTGGGGGGTCTCAATCAGCCCCAGCATTTT. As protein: CASSLVGGLNQPQHF.

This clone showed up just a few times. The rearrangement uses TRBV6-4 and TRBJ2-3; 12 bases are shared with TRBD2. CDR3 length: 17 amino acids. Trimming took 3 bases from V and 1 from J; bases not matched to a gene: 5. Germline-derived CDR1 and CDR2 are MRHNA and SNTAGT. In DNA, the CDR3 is TGTGCCAGCAGTGAGGAAGCTAGCGGGGGGGGCACAGATACGCAGTATTTT. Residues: CASSEEASGGGTDTQYF.

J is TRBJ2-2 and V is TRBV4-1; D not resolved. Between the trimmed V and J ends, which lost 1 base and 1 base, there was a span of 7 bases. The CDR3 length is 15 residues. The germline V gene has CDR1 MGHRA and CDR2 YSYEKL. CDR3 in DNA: TGCGCCAGCAGCCAAGTTAGACAGAACACCGGGGAGCTGTTTTTT. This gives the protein CASSQVRQNTGELFF.

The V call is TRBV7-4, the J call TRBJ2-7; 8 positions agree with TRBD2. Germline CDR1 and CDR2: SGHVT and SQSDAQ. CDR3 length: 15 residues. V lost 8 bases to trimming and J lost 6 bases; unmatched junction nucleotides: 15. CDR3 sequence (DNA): TGTGCCAGCTTCCCTCGGCGGGGGGTCGGGAGCGAGCAGTACGTC. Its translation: CASFPRRGVGSEQYV.

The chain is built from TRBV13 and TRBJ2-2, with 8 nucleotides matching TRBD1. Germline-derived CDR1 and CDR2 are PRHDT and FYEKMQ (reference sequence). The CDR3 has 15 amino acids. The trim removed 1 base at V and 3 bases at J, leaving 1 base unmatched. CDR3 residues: CASSLARGHTGELFF. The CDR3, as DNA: TGTGCCAGCAGCTTAGCCAGGGGGCACACCGGGGAGCTGTTTTTT.

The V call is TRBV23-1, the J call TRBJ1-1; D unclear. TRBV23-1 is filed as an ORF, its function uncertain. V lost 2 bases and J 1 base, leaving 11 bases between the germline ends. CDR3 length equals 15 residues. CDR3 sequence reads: CASSQAREGNTEAFF. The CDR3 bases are TGCGCCAGCAGTCAAGCCCGTGAGGGGAACACTGAAGCTTTCTTT.

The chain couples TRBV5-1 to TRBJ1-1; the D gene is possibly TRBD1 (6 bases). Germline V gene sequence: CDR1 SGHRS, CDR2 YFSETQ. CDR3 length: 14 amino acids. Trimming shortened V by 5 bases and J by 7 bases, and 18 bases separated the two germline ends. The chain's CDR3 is CASRSPGQTGEAFF. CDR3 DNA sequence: TGCGCCAGCAGGAGTCCCGGACAGACCGGTGAAGCTTTCTTT. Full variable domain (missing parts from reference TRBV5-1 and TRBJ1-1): KAGVTQTPRYLIKTRGQQVTLSCSPISGHRSVSWYQQTPGQGLQFLFEYFSETQRNKGNFPGRFSGRQFSNSRSEMNVSTLELGDSALYLCASRSPGQTGEAFFGQGTRLTVV.

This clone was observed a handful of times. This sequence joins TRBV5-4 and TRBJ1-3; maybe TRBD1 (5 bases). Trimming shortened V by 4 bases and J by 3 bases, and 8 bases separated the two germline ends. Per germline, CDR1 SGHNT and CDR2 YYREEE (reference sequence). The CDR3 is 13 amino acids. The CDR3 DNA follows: TGTGCCAGCAGCCGAAGGGGTGGAAACACCATATATTTT. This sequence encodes CASSRRGGNTIYF.

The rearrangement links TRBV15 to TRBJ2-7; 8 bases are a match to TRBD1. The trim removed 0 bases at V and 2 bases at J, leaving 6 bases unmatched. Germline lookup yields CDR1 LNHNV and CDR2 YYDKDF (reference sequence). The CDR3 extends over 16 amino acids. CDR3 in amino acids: CATSRERAGQAYEQYF. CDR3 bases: TGTGCCACCAGCAGAGAGAGGGCGGGACAGGCCTACGAGCAGTACTTC.